This section outlines one T cell receptor beta chain sequence together with its context. This sample stems from a study of blood T cell repertoires in COVID-19. Whole-study context: There were acute and convalescent COVID-19 samples, and they came from the United States, Italy and Spain. From T cells, B-cell-depleted T cells, or PBMCs came the material, which was cDNA or gDNA.

J gave up 0 bases and V 7 bases, and 4 bases lay outside the gene matches. CDR3 size: 15 residues. Germline V gene sequence: CDR1 SGHNT, CDR2 YYREEE (reference sequence). The table came from immunoSEQ multiplex PCR; TCRdb's copy has only in-frame clones and leaves some out. The table includes more than 250,000 clones, about nine tenths detected once. The gene calls are TRBV5-4 and TRBJ2-6, with 7 bases aligning to TRBD1. The source is a man aged 50-59 years with active or convalescent COVID-19. The sequencing sample was made of peripheral blood. CDR3 residues: CASGPGGSGANVLTF. The CDR3 nucleotides are TGTGCCAGCGGACCAGGGGGCTCTGGGGCCAACGTCCTGACTTTC.